The 24 T cell receptor beta chains given below trace back to one sample, sequenced in a study of identical twins. Each CDR3 protein gets one entry after TCRdb re-called the 5' RACE reads with MiXCR. The sample contains roughly 250,000 distinct CDR3 sequences, around an eighth of which appear only once. Sequencing was carried out using memory (CD45RO+) T cells sorted from blood. The receptor set was obtained from a woman aged 18-35 years in good health.

This clonotype was detected only a few times. The chain joins TRBV3-1 to TRBJ2-2; D not resolved. Germline CDR1 reads LGHDT; CDR2 reads YNNKEL (reference sequence). V lost 3 bases to trimming and J lost 3 bases, with 5 bases between them. CDR3 length equals 13 residues. Here the CDR3 DNA reads TGTGCCAGCAGCCATTTGGACACCGGGGAGCTGTTTTTT. It translates to CASSHLDTGELFF.

This clonotype was observed a few times. This chain uses TRBV5-6 with TRBJ2-3; D may be TRBD2 (5 bases). CDR3 length: 14 amino acids. V lost 2 bases and J 4 bases, leaving 11 bases between the germline ends. Germline values: CDR1 SGHDT, CDR2 YYEEEE. Written as DNA, the CDR3 is TGTGCCAGCAGCTTTGAGGGCCGGTCAGATACGCAGTATTTT. It translates to CASSFEGRSDTQYF. Combining the CDR3 with reference TRBV5-6 and TRBJ2-3 gives the whole variable domain DAGVTQSPTHLIKTRGQQVTLRCSPKSGHDTVSWYQQALGQGPQFIFQYYEEEERQRGNFPDRFSGHQFPNYSSELNVNALLLGDSALYLCASSFEGRSDTQYFGPGTRLTVL.

There are many counts of this clonotype. The chain combines TRBV28 with TRBJ1-4; D is unresolved. Germline V gives CDR1 MDHEN, CDR2 SYDVKM. The CDR3 has 13 residues. V lost 2 bases and J lost 10, with 11 bases in between. The chain's CDR3 is CASSLSGTGKLFF. Here the CDR3 DNA reads TGTGCCAGCAGTTTAAGCGGTACGGGAAAACTGTTTTTT.

The genes are TRBV19 and TRBJ1-6, with D uncertain. Germline lookup yields CDR1 LNHDA and CDR2 SQIVND (reference sequence). V lost 4 bases and J lost 7, with 5 bases in between. The CDR3 loop spans 12 amino acids. The CDR3 reads CASSTLNSPLHF. For the CDR3, the DNA is TGTGCCAGTAGTACCCTCAATTCACCCCTCCACTTT.

The rearrangement uses TRBV7-9 and TRBJ2-6; D remains unclear. V shed 11 bases and J shed 3 bases, with 14 bases lying between them. This CDR3 region has 14 residues. The V gene's germline CDR1 is SEHNR and CDR2 FQNEAQ (reference sequence). This CDR3 is CASSESYGANVLTF. The DNA for the CDR3 is TGTGCCTCCAGCGAATCGTATGGGGCCAACGTCCTGACTTTC.

The V and J genes are TRBV24-1 and TRBJ2-3, with 12 nucleotides matching TRBD2. The V gene's germline CDR1 is KGHDR and CDR2 SFDVKD. The CDR3 contains 15 residues. Losses at the gene ends were 5 bases for V and 5 bases for J; bases not matched to a gene: 4. CDR3 DNA sequence: TGTGCCACCAGTGCGGCTAGCGGGAGGGGAGATACGCAGTATTTT. The encoded protein is CATSAASGRGDTQYF.

This clonotype was seen more than once but under ten times. This chain connects TRBV5-1 to TRBJ2-3; D could derive from TRBD1 or TRBD2 (5 bases each). The CDR3 is 16 residues long. Germline V gene data show CDR1 as SGHRS and CDR2 as YFSETQ. Trimming took off 0 bases at V and 2 bases at J, with 13 bases between the two ends. CDR3 in amino acids: CASSLVGRELTDTQYF. The CDR3 bases are TGCGCCAGCAGCTTGGTGGGCAGGGAGCTCACAGATACGCAGTATTTT.

The gene calls are TRBV11-2 and TRBJ2-7; D is possibly TRBD2 (5 bases). The CDR3 is 15 residues long. The V gene lost 1 base and the J gene lost 2 bases, with 12 bases spanning the gap. The germline gives CDR1 SGHAT, CDR2 FQNNGV. This chain's CDR3 is CASSLGGSATYEQYF. CDR3 DNA sequence: TGTGCCAGCAGCTTAGGGGGTAGCGCGACCTACGAGCAGTACTTC.

The chain has TRBV20-1 and TRBJ2-3, with D possibly TRBD2 on 6 matching bases. The germline V gene has CDR1 DFQATT and CDR2 SNEGSKA (reference sequence). The CDR3 sequence is 15 residues long. With 0 bases removed from V and 2 bases from J, the gap between germline ends came to 12 bases. CDR3 protein: CSARDLLANTDTQYF. In DNA, the CDR3 is TGCAGTGCTAGAGATCTACTAGCAAACACAGATACGCAGTATTTT.

CDR3 sequence reads: CASSAGGNTDTQYF. The CDR3 region has the DNA TGCGCCAGCAGCGCGGGGGGGAACACAGATACGCAGTATTTT. This chain links TRBV5-1 with TRBJ2-3, with 9 positions matching TRBD2. Germline V gene sequence: CDR1 SGHRS, CDR2 YFSETQ. The CDR3 totals 14 residues. The J segment lost 2 bases and the V segment lost 4 bases, leaving 2 bases of the junction unmatched.

This clonotype has only a few counts. The chain has TRBV2 and TRBJ2-3, with TRBD2 as a possible D gene (6 bases). V lost 4 bases, J lost 1 base, and 9 bases lay in between. This CDR3 is 14 amino acids long. Germline assignment: CDR1 SNHLY and CDR2 FYNNEI. The CDR3 protein is CASSVERGTDTQYF. Written as DNA, the CDR3 is TGTGCCAGCAGTGTAGAGCGGGGCACAGATACGCAGTATTTT.

The gene calls are TRBV11-2 and TRBJ2-7, with a possible D match to TRBD1 (6 bases). V shed 1 base and J shed 0 bases, with 10 bases lying between them. The germline gives CDR1 SGHAT, CDR2 FQNNGV. The CDR3 spans 15 residues. The CDR3 region has the DNA TGTGCCAGCAGCTTAGCGACAGGACCCTCCTACGAGCAGTACTTC. Translating gives CASSLATGPSYEQYF.

This clonotype has at least ten counts. This chain joins TRBV9 and TRBJ1-5; 8 nucleotides match TRBD1. Germline loops: CDR1 SGDLS, CDR2 YYNGEE. This CDR3 region has 15 residues. After removal of 4 bases from V and 4 bases from J, the junction contained 7 bases not matched to a gene. CDR3 coding DNA: TGTGCCAGCAGCCCACACGGGACAGGAAATCAGCCCCAGCATTTT. Its translation is CASSPHGTGNQPQHF.

This clonotype was seen a few times. CDR3 in amino acids: CASSMRVQGYTF. The CDR3 DNA follows: TGTGCCAGTAGTATGAGGGTCCAGGGCTACACCTTC. This rearrangement joins TRBV19 to TRBJ1-2, with D unclear. This CDR3 region has 12 residues. The germline gives CDR1 LNHDA, CDR2 SQIVND (reference sequence). V shed 3 bases and J shed 8 bases, with 10 bases lying between them.

CDR3 in amino acids: CASSLDRYSETQYF. The CDR3 DNA follows: TGTGCCAGCAGCTTAGACAGGTATTCGGAGACCCAGTACTTC. J is TRBJ2-5 and V is TRBV7-9, with D perhaps TRBD1 (5 bases). Germline V gene sequence: CDR1 SEHNR, CDR2 FQNEAQ (reference sequence). The germline V and J ends were trimmed by 1 base and 5 bases, with 11 bases remaining between them. CDR3 size: 14 residues. The full variable domain, completed using reference TRBV7-9 and TRBJ2-5, is DTGVSQNPRHKITKRGQNVTFRCDPISEHNRLYWYRQTLGQGPEFLTYFQNEAQLEKSRLLSDRFSAERPKGSFSTLEIQRTEQGDSAMYLCASSLDRYSETQYFGPGTRLLVL.

This clonotype has only a few counts. V gene TRBV20-1 combines with J gene TRBJ2-5; possibly TRBD1 for D (7 bases). Per germline, CDR1 DFQATT and CDR2 SNEGSKA (reference sequence). The CDR3 spans 16 residues. V lost 6 bases and J lost 0, with 20 bases in between. The DNA for the CDR3 is TGCAGTGCGAAAAAGGGGGCGGGAACGTACCAAGAGACCCAGTACTTC. The encoded protein is CSAKKGAGTYQETQYF.

This clonotype was found many times. The CDR3 protein is CASKPRLYEQYF. The CDR3 DNA follows: TGTGCCTCAAAACCCAGGCTCTACGAGCAGTACTTC. The chain couples TRBV10-3 to TRBJ2-7; D uncertain. Trimming pared 11 bases from V and 3 bases from J, leaving 14 bases between. The CDR3 is made up of 12 amino acids. The germline CDR1 and CDR2 sequences are ENHRY and SYGVKD.

This clonotype was observed a few times. The J gene is TRBJ1-2, the V gene TRBV5-6; D possibly corresponds to TRBD1 (5 bases). Germline CDR1 SGHDT, CDR2 YYEEEE. The CDR3 totals 13 residues. Trimming stripped 5 bases from V and 8 bases from J, with 16 bases between. The CDR3 DNA reads as TGTGCCAGCAGTTCCGGGACCTCGCGGGGCTACACCTTC. Its protein product is CASSSGTSRGYTF.

This clonotype was counted between two and nine times. The gene calls are TRBV10-1 and TRBJ2-2; D is ambiguous. Trimming removed 4 bases from V and 7 bases from J, with 7 bases in between. CDR1 is WNHNN and CDR2 is SYGVQD in the germline V gene (reference sequence). CDR3 size: 12 residues. CDR3 nucleotide sequence: TGCGCCAGCAGTGCAGAATACGGGGAGCTGTTTTTT. It specifies CASSAEYGELFF.

This clonotype was detected many times. The CDR3 here is CASSLRPTGSPLHF. CDR3 coding DNA: TGTGCCAGCAGCTTACGGCCCACGGGATCACCCCTCCACTTT. The chain combines TRBV7-6 with TRBJ1-6; D is undetermined. The ends were cut back, 2 bases at V and 10 bases at J, with 12 bases in the middle. CDR3 size: 14 residues. Germline CDR1 and CDR2: SGHVS and FNYEAQ.

This clonotype has only a few counts. The gene calls are TRBV29-1 and TRBJ2-7, with 13 bases that match TRBD2. V lost 5 bases to trimming and J lost 5 bases; unmatched junction nucleotides: 9. The CDR3 sequence is 15 residues long. Germline CDR1 is SQVTM and CDR2 is ANQGSEA. The CDR3, as DNA: TGCAGCGTTTCCGGGACTAGCGGGAAAATCGACGAGCAGTACTTC. It specifies CSVSGTSGKIDEQYF.

In DNA, the CDR3 is TGTGCCAGTAAGTCCTCTGGAAACACCATATATTTT. Translated: CASKSSGNTIYF. This chain links TRBV19 with TRBJ1-3; D not resolved. Germline assignment: CDR1 LNHDA and CDR2 SQIVND (reference sequence). The CDR3 totals 12 residues. Between the trimmed V and J ends, which lost 7 bases and 0 bases, there was a span of 4 bases.

Only a few counts were recorded for this clonotype. The genes are TRBV11-3 and TRBJ2-1, with D perhaps matching TRBD1 or TRBD2 (5 bases each). V lost 6 bases, J lost 10 bases, and 19 bases lay in between. From germline, CDR1 is SGHNT and CDR2 YENEEA. The CDR3 is 14 residues long. CDR3 in DNA: TGTGCCAGCAGTTTTAGCGCCCAGGGAAAGGAGCAGTTCTTC. It is translated as CASSFSAQGKEQFF.

This clonotype was counted ten times or more. The genes are TRBV20-1 and TRBJ1-6; tentative D call: TRBD1 (6 bases). V lost 1 base to trimming and J lost 17 bases, with 21 bases between them. This CDR3 contains 14 residues. CDR1 and CDR2 from the germline V gene are DFQATT and SNEGSKA (reference sequence). CDR3 DNA sequence: TGCAGTGCTAGAGGTTCAGGACAGACTTTTGGCTTCCACTTT. Protein product: CSARGSGQTFGFHF.